Sequencing of this T cell receptor (beta chain) was carried out in a study of CXCR3-negative and CXCR3-positive naive CD8 T cells. Broader study findings: CXCR3-positive naive cells carried more hydrophobic TRB CDR3s than CXCR3-negative ones. Each naive subset displayed comparably high diversity, whereas memory CD8+ cells displayed much lower diversity. The majority of assays used fresh PBMCs, and CXCR3 expression partially decreased after cryopreservation.

Through 5' RACE with UMI labels, the TRB cDNA libraries were prepared. TCRdb re-called the 5' RACE reads; one entry per CDR3 protein, DNA not given. The sample totals around 150,000 distinct CDR3 sequences; its top ten clones hold 0.41%. Cells classed as naive CD8+ T cells were CD45RO-CCR7+CD27+CD95-. As regards this clonotype: Antigen specificity is unknown.

Germline loops: CDR1 SQVTM, CDR2 ANQGSEA. CDR3 length equals 13 residues. The clonotype comes from a human donor in good health. Some clones in this sample may be carry-over from other donors' samples. The V and J genes are TRBV29-1 and TRBJ2-2. Specimen: naive CXCR3+ CD8+ T cells from blood. Noted subset: CD45RO-CCR7+CD27+CD95- naive CD8+ T cells expressing CXCR3 (TNR3+). The CDR3 sequence is CSVGYTNTGELFF.